The text below deals with one TCR beta chain. The CDR3 extends over 17 amino acids. V was cut by 0 bases and J by 4 bases, with 18 bases left in between. CDR1 SGHVS and CDR2 FQNEAQ come from the germline V gene. These data are taken from a study of blood T cell repertoires in COVID-19. As processed by the authors: The assay estimated nucleated cells by amplifying reference gene primers. Clones were sequenced by immunoSEQ multiplex PCR, and TCRdb holds only the in-frame ones, with some missing. The V and J calls and clone size are taken from that table; D and trimming were inferred from the DNA. The table records about 210,000 clones, about 90% of them present only once.

This rearrangement joins TRBV7-8 to TRBJ1-2; no clear D. Sequencing was carried out using peripheral blood. The receptor comes from a man aged 25 to 45 with acute or convalescent COVID-19. CDR3 protein: CASSLARLNREIYGYTF. The CDR3 coding sequence is TGTGCCAGCAGCTTAGCGAGGTTAAACCGAGAAATCTATGGCTACACCTTC.